These 30 T cell receptor beta chains were all obtained from the same sample, sequenced in a study of blood T cells in healthy people across ages. PCR was performed a second time for roughly 7 to 12 cycles using a sample-barcoded 5' primer and a J-beta primer mix. TCRdb re-derived calls from the 5' RACE reads in MiXCR, one entry per CDR3 protein. The sample includes approximately 730,000 distinct CDR3 sequences, roughly 44% of them seen just once. Sequenced material: blood. All receptors come from a woman in her sixties in good health.

This clonotype has a single count. The rearrangement uses TRBV28 and TRBJ2-5; 7 nucleotides match TRBD1. Germline assignment: CDR1 MDHEN and CDR2 SYDVKM. The V gene end was trimmed by 6 bases and the J gene end by 2 bases; junction bases not matched to a gene: 9. This CDR3 contains 15 residues. The CDR3 protein is CASSEPTGMQETQYF. The DNA for the CDR3 is TGTGCCAGCAGCGAACCGACAGGGATGCAAGAGACCCAGTACTTC.

The chain joins TRBV27 to TRBJ2-4, with D possibly being TRBD1 (6 bases). TRBJ2-7 explains the end of the DNA better; the J call may be wrong. The CDR3 sequence is 13 residues long. Looked up from germline, CDR1 is MNHEY and CDR2 is SMNVEV (reference sequence). Here the CDR3 reads CASSLSRGGEQYF. The CDR3 nucleotides are TGTGCCAGCAGTTTATCGAGAGGGGGCGAGCAGTACTTC.

The chain recombines TRBV20-1 with TRBJ2-3; no firm D call. Germline CDR1 and CDR2: DFQATT and SNEGSKA (reference sequence). The CDR3 consists of 12 residues. Trimming left V 3 bases short and J 2 bases short, with 6 bases between. CDR3 in amino acids: CSARWATDTQYF. Written as DNA, the CDR3 is TGCAGTGCTAGGTGGGCCACAGATACGCAGTATTTT.

This clonotype was picked up a small number of times. The chain is built from TRBV7-8 and TRBJ2-1; 10 bases line up with TRBD2. The V segment lost 3 bases and the J segment 7 bases; nucleotides outside the gene matches: 6. CDR3 length: 15 residues. Germline V gives CDR1 SGHVS, CDR2 FQNEAQ. CDR3 in amino acids: CASSLRLAGKNEQFF. CDR3 sequence (DNA): TGTGCCAGCAGCTTGCGACTAGCGGGCAAGAATGAGCAGTTCTTC.

The gene calls are TRBV6-4 and TRBJ1-5; TRBD1 is a possible D gene (5 bases). V was trimmed by 3 bases and J by 2 bases, leaving 11 bases between them. The CDR3 is 15 amino acids. Germline V CDR1 and CDR2: MRHNA, SNTAGT. The CDR3 sequence is CASSESGVGNQPQHF. CDR3 DNA sequence: TGTGCCAGCAGTGAATCGGGGGTCGGCAATCAGCCCCAGCATTTT.

The gene calls are TRBV3-1 and TRBJ1-2; no firm D call. Trimming took off 2 bases at V and 4 bases at J, with 8 bases between the two ends. The V gene's germline CDR1 is LGHDT and CDR2 YNNKEL (reference sequence). The CDR3 is made up of 13 amino acids. In nucleotides, the CDR3 is TGTGCCAGCAGCCAACCGGTCCCCTATGGCTACACCTTC. It translates to CASSQPVPYGYTF.

The gene calls are TRBV7-9 and TRBJ1-4; no clear D. V lost 0 bases, J lost 0 bases, and 14 bases lay in between. Germline assignment: CDR1 SEHNR and CDR2 FQNEAQ (reference sequence). The CDR3 contains 18 residues. CDR3 amino acids: CASSLARGAGTTNEKLFF. DNA of the CDR3: TGTGCCAGCAGCTTAGCGCGCGGTGCGGGGACAACTAATGAAAAACTGTTTTTT.

J is TRBJ1-3 and V is TRBV9; maybe TRBD1 (6 bases). The germline V gene encodes CDR1 SGDLS and CDR2 YYNGEE. This CDR3 comprises 15 residues. V lost 3 bases and J 0 bases, leaving 10 bases between the germline ends. The CDR3 sequence is CASSEQGGSGNTIYF. The CDR3 bases are TGTGCCAGCAGCGAACAGGGAGGCTCTGGAAACACCATATATTTT.

The chain couples TRBV7-9 to TRBJ2-4, with D maybe TRBD1 (5 bases). Judging by the DNA end, TRBJ2-7 fits better; the J call may be wrong. Germline CDR1 SEHNR, CDR2 FQNEAQ (reference sequence). The CDR3 contains 16 residues. CDR3 residues: CASSLRRSQGSYEQYF. In DNA form, the CDR3 reads TGTGCCAGCAGCTTAAGAAGGAGCCAGGGATCCTACGAGCAGTACTTC.

The chain recombines TRBV7-2 with TRBJ2-1; D unresolved. The CDR3 loop spans 13 amino acids. CDR1 is SGHTA, CDR2 FQGNSA, per germline. V lost 7 bases and J 4 bases, leaving 11 bases between the germline ends. The CDR3 reads CASTASLYNEQFF. CDR3 DNA sequence: TGTGCCAGCACCGCGTCCCTTTACAATGAGCAGTTCTTC.

This clonotype occurred a few times. The genes are TRBV6-2 or TRBV6-3 and TRBJ1-1; D remains ambiguous. Trimming took off 0 bases at V and 11 bases at J, with 16 bases between the two ends. The CDR3 is 14 amino acids. Germline V CDR1 and CDR2: MNHEY, SVGEGT. CDR3 DNA: TGTGCCAGCAGTTACTCGGCCGGAGGTCCGGCGGCTTTCTTT. Protein product: CASSYSAGGPAAFF.

This clonotype was seen only once. The rearrangement links TRBV25-1 to TRBJ2-7; possibly TRBD1 or TRBD2 for D (6 bases each). The DNA matches TRBJ2-5 better at its end, which makes the J call doubtful. CDR1 and CDR2 (germline): MGHDK, SYGVNS. The length of the CDR3 is 15 residues. This CDR3 reads CASSERRGSKETQYF. CDR3 in DNA: TGTGCCAGCAGTGAAAGGAGGGGGTCTAAAGAGACCCAGTACTTC.

The chain couples TRBV27 to TRBJ2-7, with a tentative D call TRBD1 (6 bases). Per the germline V gene, CDR1 is MNHEY and CDR2 is SMNVEV (reference sequence). The CDR3 extends over 14 amino acids. Trimming shortened V by 3 bases and J by 2 bases, and 11 bases separated the two germline ends. CDR3 residues: CASSLMDSTYEQYF. For the CDR3, the DNA is TGTGCCAGCAGTTTGATGGACAGCACCTACGAGCAGTACTTC.

The V gene is TRBV20-1, the J gene TRBJ2-1; 16 bases match TRBD2. The V and J ends lost 2 bases and 0 bases, in that order; junction bases with no gene match: 7. The germline V gene encodes CDR1 DFQATT and CDR2 SNEGSKA (reference sequence). The CDR3 spans 19 residues. CDR3 amino acids: CSARSLGLAGGSSYNEQFF. As DNA, the CDR3 is TGCAGTGCTAGATCCTTGGGACTAGCGGGAGGGAGCTCCTACAATGAGCAGTTCTTC.

This clonotype was counted at least ten times. The chain combines TRBV9 with TRBJ2-2, with D possibly matching TRBD1 (5 bases). The CDR3 is 15 amino acids. Trimming stripped 0 bases from V and 6 bases from J, with 12 bases between. Germline CDR1 SGDLS, CDR2 YYNGEE. CDR3 sequence (DNA): TGTGCCAGCAGCGTAGCGTACAGGCCGGCCGGGGAGCTGTTTTTT. It yields the protein CASSVAYRPAGELFF.

The chain carries TRBV7-2 and TRBJ1-2, with a weak D call TRBD1 (5 bases). The CDR3 consists of 13 residues. Germline V gene data show CDR1 as SGHTA and CDR2 as FQGNSA. The germline V and J ends were trimmed by 3 bases and 8 bases, with 13 bases remaining between them. The CDR3 nucleotides read TGTGCCAGCAGCTTCCTTACCAGGGTGGGCTACACCTTC. This gives the protein CASSFLTRVGYTF.

J is TRBJ2-5 and V is TRBV2; a weak D match, TRBD2 (5 bases). From germline, CDR1 is SNHLY and CDR2 FYNNEI. The V gene lost 7 bases and the J gene lost 5 bases, with 11 bases spanning the gap. CDR3 length equals 12 residues. The CDR3 sequence: CASIEGGETQYF. DNA of the CDR3: TGTGCCAGCATTGAGGGCGGCGAGACCCAGTACTTC.

This clonotype turned up a few times. The rearrangement uses TRBV5-4 and TRBJ2-7, with D possibly matching TRBD1 (6 bases). The germline V gene has CDR1 SGHNT and CDR2 YYREEE (reference sequence). The CDR3 extends over 15 amino acids. Trimming pared 1 base from V and 0 bases from J, leaving 11 bases between. CDR3 sequence (DNA): TGTGCCAGCAGCTTGTCTGGACAGTTCTCCTACGAGCAGTACTTC. It encodes CASSLSGQFSYEQYF.

This sequence joins TRBV4-2 and TRBJ2-1; D is unclear. The CDR3 length is 11 residues. Germline V gene data show CDR1 as LGHNA and CDR2 as YNFKEQ. The V end lost 3 bases, the J end lost 10 bases, and 7 bases lay between the germline ends. DNA of the CDR3: TGTGCCAGCAGCCATCTCTACGAGCAGTTCTTC. Its protein product is CASSHLYEQFF.

For this clonotype: At one end, the junction sequence differs from germline, possibly due to a read error. V is TRBV10-3 and J is TRBJ1-4, with 9 bases aligning to TRBD1. The CDR3 runs 14 residues. Germline CDR1 ENHRY, CDR2 SYGVKD. The CDR3 bases are TGCGCCATCAGGGACGACAGGGGGAATGAAAAACTGATTTTT. Encoded protein: CAIRDDRGNEKLIF.

CDR3 loop: CASSLARLSTEAFF. The CDR3 nucleotides are TGTGCCAGCAGCTTAGCCCGATTGAGCACTGAAGCTTTCTTT. The chain combines TRBV7-3 with TRBJ1-1, with unresolved D. Germline values: CDR1 SGHTA, CDR2 FQGTGA. The CDR3 consists of 14 residues. Trimming stripped 2 bases from V and 4 bases from J, with 11 bases between.

This clonotype was counted a few times. The V call is TRBV27, the J call TRBJ2-7, with 8 bases identical to TRBD1. The germline gives CDR1 MNHEY, CDR2 SMNVEV (reference sequence). The V gene end was trimmed by 5 bases and the J gene end by 3 bases; junction bases not matched to a gene: 12. CDR3 length: 16 amino acids. CDR3 DNA sequence: TGTGCCAGCAGTCCGCTCCCCGGGACAGGTAACTACGAGCAGTACTTC. It yields the protein CASSPLPGTGNYEQYF.

V and J are TRBV4-3 and TRBJ2-3; 9 bases map to TRBD2. The CDR3 loop spans 16 amino acids. Unmatched junction bases numbered 9, after V lost 3 bases and J lost 5 bases. The V gene's germline CDR1 is LGHNA and CDR2 YSLEER. This CDR3 reads CASSHSIAGEGDTQYF. The CDR3 nucleotides are TGCGCCAGCAGCCATTCCATAGCGGGAGAGGGAGATACGCAGTATTTT.

The V call is TRBV4-3, the J call TRBJ2-3, with 8 positions matching TRBD2. The germline V gene has CDR1 LGHNA and CDR2 YSLEER. This CDR3 is built from 16 residues. V gave up 1 base and J gave up 2 bases; unmatched junction bases: 5. As DNA, the CDR3 is TGCGCCAGCAGCCAAGGTATTAGCGGGAACACAGATACGCAGTATTTT. Residues: CASSQGISGNTDTQYF.

This chain connects TRBV19 to TRBJ2-1; 9 nucleotides agree with TRBD2. CDR3 length: 17 residues. CDR1 is LNHDA, CDR2 SQIVND, per germline (reference sequence). J gave up 12 bases and V 0 bases, and 15 bases lay outside the gene matches. CDR3 sequence: CASSIDGGRAPNGWQFF. The CDR3 DNA reads as TGTGCCAGTAGTATAGACGGCGGGAGGGCACCCAATGGGTGGCAGTTCTTC.

This clonotype has only a few counts. The chain recombines TRBV6-2 or TRBV6-3 with TRBJ2-7, with D unclear. Germline lookup yields CDR1 MNHEY and CDR2 SVGEGT. Trimming removed 6 bases from V and 7 bases from J, with 16 bases in between. The CDR3 totals 13 residues. The CDR3 sequence: CASSNPAAPEQYF. In DNA form, the CDR3 reads TGTGCCAGCAGCAACCCCGCGGCCCCGGAGCAGTACTTC.

This clonotype occurred a few times. This sequence joins TRBV6-5 and TRBJ1-2, with a possible D match to TRBD1 (5 bases). The CDR3 spans 15 residues. The V end lost 0 bases, the J end lost 4 bases, and 12 bases lay between the germline ends. The germline V gene has CDR1 MNHEY and CDR2 SVGAGI. The CDR3 DNA is TGTGCCAGCAGTTACTCAGGCGACAGCAGCTATGGCTACACCTTC. It codes for CASSYSGDSSYGYTF.

In this sample, this clonotype turned up once. The chain carries TRBV7-3 and TRBJ2-2; D gene ambiguous. The CDR3 extends over 13 amino acids. Looked up from germline, CDR1 is SGHTA and CDR2 is FQGTGA. The V gene lost 0 bases and the J gene lost 7 bases, with 6 bases spanning the gap. CDR3 sequence: CASSLTPYGELFF. In DNA, the CDR3 is TGTGCCAGCAGCTTAACCCCGTACGGGGAGCTGTTTTTT.

The table lists this clonotype with a few counts. The chain couples TRBV10-3 to TRBJ2-1; 10 bases are shared with TRBD2. The length of the CDR3 is 16 residues. Per the germline V gene, CDR1 is ENHRY and CDR2 is SYGVKD. V dropped 2 bases and J dropped 7; count of bases not matched to a gene: 8. The CDR3 coding sequence is TGTGCCATCAGTGAGACACTAGCGGGAAGACCTAATGAGCAGTTCTTC. Translated: CAISETLAGRPNEQFF.

J is TRBJ1-2 and V is TRBV9; tentatively, D is TRBD1 (6 bases). The CDR3 covers 16 residues. The V gene lost 0 bases and the J gene lost 3 bases, with 15 bases spanning the gap. Per germline, CDR1 SGDLS and CDR2 YYNGEE. CDR3 amino acids: CASSVDAQGIYYGYTF. CDR3 bases: TGTGCCAGCAGCGTAGATGCTCAGGGGATATACTATGGCTACACCTTC. The variable domain in full, with the rest retrieved from reference TRBV9 and TRBJ1-2, is DSGVTQTPKHLITATGQRVTLRCSPRSGDLSVYWYQQSLDQGLQFLIQYYNGEERAKGNILERFSAQQFPDLHSELNLSSLELGDSALYFCASSVDAQGIYYGYTFGSGTRLTVV.